Below, one T cell receptor beta chain is given with its context. Its antigen is as yet unknown. This sample is drawn from a study of shared clonotypes between healthy human individuals. Study background: Donors had three CD4 naive, three CD4 memory, two CD8 naive and one CD8 memory plate apiece.

The CDR3 extends over 8 amino acids. Study observations and caveats: The small donor group covered limited genetic and exposure diversity. Clonotype sharing among donors likely depends on sequencing depth.

Evenly divided among several immunoSEQ plates was the genomic DNA of each subset. The table came from immunoSEQ multiplex PCR; TCRdb's copy has only in-frame clones and leaves some out. The repertoire holds around 1,100,000 clones, with roughly 80% as singletons. The origin of this receptor is a man aged 18 to 30 in good health. Some clones in this sample may be carry-over from other donors' samples. V gene TRBV21-1 combines with J gene TRBJ2-3. TRBV21-1 is assigned pseudogene status. Source material: memory CD4+ T cells from PBMCs. Subset described: CD45RA-negative fraction. CDR3 in amino acids: CITDTQYF. CDR3 in DNA: TGTATCACAGATACGCAGTATTTT.